This paragraph reports one TCR beta chain. CDR3 size: 15 residues. V was trimmed by 2 bases and J by 2 bases, leaving 12 bases between them. This sample is drawn from a study of early T cells in non-severe SARS-CoV-2 infection. In the library, individual cDNA molecules carried attached unique molecular identifiers. One entry per CDR3 protein results from TCRdb running MiXCR on the 5' RACE reads. This table holds tens of thousands of distinct CDR3 sequences, about 8.2% found once. The specimen was whole blood. The source is an adult who was a healthcare worker with PCR-confirmed SARS-CoV-2 infection or an uninfected control (not recorded which). V and J are TRBV12-3 or TRBV12-4 and TRBJ2-5, with D uncertain. The DNA of the CDR3 is TGTGCCAGCAGTTTATTCCAGGATTTGCAAGAGACCCAGTACTTC. Translated, it gives CASSLFQDLQETQYF.